This paragraph reports one T cell receptor beta chain. The data are from a study of blood T cell repertoires in COVID-19. Profiling relied on immunoSEQ multiplex PCR, and the TCRdb table lists in-frame clones only, not all of them. The sample carries 78,000 or so clones, around four fifths recorded once. Sequenced: peripheral blood. The receptor was isolated from a human donor in a cohort sampled during active COVID-19.

The CDR3 DNA is TGTGCCAGCAGCTGGGGGGGACTAGCGGATTTCACCGGGGAGCTGTTTTTT. Translating gives CASSWGGLADFTGELFF. This rearrangement joins TRBV7-2 to TRBJ2-2; 11 bases are a match to TRBD2. V lost 4 bases to trimming and J lost 4 bases; unmatched junction nucleotides: 8. The CDR3 extends over 17 amino acids. Germline loops: CDR1 SGHTA, CDR2 FQGNSA.